A single sample gave rise to the 32 T cell receptor beta chains below, sequenced in a study of sequential checkpoint blockade in melanoma. Profiled with immunoSEQ multiplex PCR; TCRdb holds only in-frame clones, not every one. The sample records 6,000 to 8,000 clones, 20% to 25% being singletons. Sample treatment: randomized to nivolumab then ipilimumab (arm A) or the reverse (arm B). This specimen consisted of tumor tissue (inferred from file names), obtained from a patient given nivolumab and ipilimumab in sequence. The receptors were sampled from a human donor with melanoma.

This clone was found a few times. The chain is built from TRBV6-8 and TRBJ2-7; D is possibly TRBD1 (6 bases). Germline V gene sequence: CDR1 MNHGY, CDR2 SAAAGT. The CDR3 loop spans 16 amino acids. With 3 bases removed from V and 0 bases from J, the gap between germline ends came to 15 bases. DNA of the CDR3: TGTGCCAGCAGTTATAAGAGGCAGGGGAGCTCCTACGAGCAGTACTTC. The encoded protein is CASSYKRQGSSYEQYF.

This clone was detected only a few times. J is TRBJ1-4 and V is TRBV5-1, with D hard to call. The CDR3 spans 14 residues. Germline CDR1 and CDR2: SGHRS and YFSETQ. V lost 2 bases and J 0 bases, leaving 5 bases between the germline ends. The CDR3 region has the DNA TGCGCCAGCAGCTTAGGTGCAACTAATGAAAAACTGTTTTTT. Amino acids: CASSLGATNEKLFF.

This chain uses TRBV28 with TRBJ2-1, with unresolved D. Looked up from germline, CDR1 is MDHEN and CDR2 is SYDVKM. The V end was cut by 7 bases, the J end by 1 base, with 14 bases between. This CDR3 has 15 amino acids. Here the CDR3 DNA reads TGTGCCAGCAAAAGGGAATCGAGTTCCTACAATGAGCAGTTCTTC. Translating gives CASKRESSSYNEQFF.

This clone was detected many times. This chain uses TRBV6-8 with TRBJ1-2; D possibly corresponds to TRBD1 (6 bases). The V and J ends lost 6 bases and 4 bases respectively, with 12 bases between them. From germline, CDR1 is MNHGY and CDR2 SAAAGT. The length of the CDR3 is 13 residues. The CDR3 sequence: CASRSGDTYGYTF. The CDR3 region has the DNA TGTGCCAGCAGGTCGGGGGACACCTATGGCTACACCTTC.

In this sample, this clone turned up a few times. The rearrangement uses TRBV9 and TRBJ2-7; possibly TRBD1 or TRBD2 for D (5 bases each). The CDR3 contains 13 residues. Germline-derived CDR1 and CDR2 are SGDLS and YYNGEE. V dropped 4 bases and J dropped 5 bases, with 13 bases sitting between them. The CDR3 protein is CASSLTLGDEQYF. DNA for the CDR3: TGTGCCAGCAGCCTCACCTTGGGGGACGAGCAGTACTTC.

The chain employs TRBV5-1 and TRBJ2-5, with 12 bases that match TRBD1. The trim removed 3 bases at V and 6 bases at J, leaving 12 bases unmatched. The CDR3 is made up of 17 amino acids. The germline CDR1 and CDR2 sequences are SGHRS and YFSETQ. As DNA, the CDR3 is TGCGCCAGCAGCTCCCCCCCCGGGACAGGGGGCATGAAGACCCAGTACTTC. Translation: CASSSPPGTGGMKTQYF.

The V gene is TRBV23-1, the J gene TRBJ2-5; D may be TRBD1 (8 bases). TRBV23-1 carries the ORF label, with uncertain function. This CDR3 has 17 residues. Trimming left V 3 bases short and J 4 bases short, with 21 bases between. In DNA form, the CDR3 reads TGCGCCAGCAGTCACTCGCCGGACAGGGAGGGTAGAGAGACCCAGTACTTC. Protein product: CASSHSPDREGRETQYF.

This clone showed up just a few times. One end of the junction varies from germline; a read error may be responsible. The rearrangement joins TRBV6-8 to TRBJ2-6, with D unclear. CDR1 is MNHGY and CDR2 is SAAAGT in the germline V gene. CDR3 length: 15 amino acids. The chain's CDR3 is CAISGVSSGANVLTF. CDR3 DNA sequence: TGTGCCATCAGTGGGGTGAGCTCTGGGGCCAACGTCCTGACTTTC.

V usage is TRBV7-7 and J usage is TRBJ2-2, with TRBD2 matching 10 bases. J gave up 7 bases and V 0 bases, and 11 bases lay outside the gene matches. From germline, CDR1 is SSHAT and CDR2 FNYEAQ (reference sequence). This CDR3 comprises 18 residues. The CDR3 here is CASSLANPAGGSIGELFF. As DNA, the CDR3 is TGTGCCAGCAGCTTAGCAAACCCAGCGGGGGGGTCGATCGGGGAGCTGTTTTTT. Based on the CDR3 plus reference TRBV7-7 and TRBJ2-2, the full variable domain is GAGVSQSPRYKVTKRGQDVTLRCDPISSHATLYWYQQALGQGPEFLTYFNYEAQPDKSGLPSDRFSAERPEGSISTLTIQRTEQRDSAMYRCASSLANPAGGSIGELFFGEGSRLTVL.

This clone turned up a few times. The V call is TRBV30, the J call TRBJ1-4, with D possibly matching TRBD1 (5 bases). The CDR3 spans 14 residues. The V end was cut by 3 bases, the J end by 5 bases, with 13 bases between. Germline V gene lookup returns CDR1 GTSNPN and CDR2 SVGIG (reference sequence). Here the CDR3 reads CAWSRGRVNEKLFF. In DNA form, the CDR3 reads TGTGCCTGGAGCCGGGGCAGAGTAAATGAAAAACTGTTTTTT.

At least ten counts were recorded for this clone. This chain uses TRBV6-8 with TRBJ2-7, with 7 bases lining up with TRBD1. The V gene's germline CDR1 is MNHGY and CDR2 SAAAGT. The junction had 8 bases not matched to a gene; V was cut back by 6 bases and J by 6 bases. The CDR3 consists of 13 residues. The CDR3 is CASRKTGPGEQYF. The CDR3 region has the DNA TGTGCCAGCAGGAAGACAGGGCCCGGCGAGCAGTACTTC.

V and J are TRBV27 and TRBJ1-4, with D maybe TRBD1 (6 bases). With 2 bases removed from V and 8 bases from J, the gap between germline ends came to 12 bases. The CDR3 sequence is 14 residues long. The V gene's germline CDR1 is MNHEY and CDR2 SMNVEV (reference sequence). This CDR3 is CASSLGRGREKLFF. CDR3 DNA: TGTGCCAGCAGTTTAGGCAGGGGTAGAGAAAAACTGTTTTTT.

This chain links TRBV6-8 with TRBJ2-3, with a tentative D call TRBD1 (5 bases). V dropped 2 bases and J dropped 3 bases, with 12 bases sitting between them. CDR3 size: 15 residues. The germline gives CDR1 MNHGY, CDR2 SAAAGT. CDR3 bases: TGTGCCAGCAGTTACATGGGGCTGAGGACAGATACGCAGTATTTT. Protein: CASSYMGLRTDTQYF.

The CDR3 DNA follows: TGCAGCGTCCCTTTGGAAGGCACCTACTCCTACGAGCAGTACTTC. This codes for CSVPLEGTYSYEQYF. The rearrangement uses TRBV29-1 and TRBJ2-7, with D unclear. CDR1 and CDR2 from the germline V gene are SQVTM and ANQGSEA. CDR3 size: 15 residues. The ends were cut back, 6 bases at V and 0 bases at J, with 18 bases in the middle.

The V gene is TRBV5-1, the J gene TRBJ1-1; tentatively, D is TRBD1 (6 bases). The CDR3 is 17 amino acids. The V end lost 4 bases, the J end lost 0 bases, and 19 bases lay between the germline ends. Germline CDR1 SGHRS, CDR2 YFSETQ. CDR3 in amino acids: CASSMGLRTDMNTEAFF. CDR3 bases: TGCGCCAGCAGCATGGGACTGAGGACAGACATGAACACTGAAGCTTTCTTT.

Within the sample, this clone is medium-sized (0.01 to 0.1%). The chain joins TRBV11-3 to TRBJ1-1, with D hard to call. The germline V gene has CDR1 SGHNT and CDR2 YENEEA. Trimming left V 1 base short and J 0 bases short, with 9 bases between. CDR3 size: 15 residues. The CDR3 DNA follows: TGTGCCAGCAGCTTAGTTTGGGCCGTGAACACTGAAGCTTTCTTT. Translating gives CASSLVWAVNTEAFF.

V and J are TRBV25-1 and TRBJ1-2; D unresolved. Germline V CDR1 and CDR2: MGHDK, SYGVNS. This CDR3 has 14 residues. The V end was cut by 2 bases, the J end by 4 bases, with 11 bases between. CDR3 loop: CASSEGFVGYGYTF. The CDR3 DNA sequence: TGTGCCAGCAGTGAAGGATTTGTTGGCTATGGCTACACCTTC.

This clone was counted ten times or more. The gene calls are TRBV11-3 and TRBJ2-5; 10 bases agree with TRBD2. The germline CDR1 and CDR2 sequences are SGHNT and YENEEA. The V segment lost 4 bases and the J segment 7 bases; nucleotides outside the gene matches: 18. The CDR3 contains 18 residues. The CDR3 region has the DNA TGTGCCAGCAGCTCCCCCCCCGGAACTAGCGGGGTCAGTGGGACCCAGTACTTC. Protein: CASSSPPGTSGVSGTQYF.

This clone was seen many times. V usage is TRBV9 and J usage is TRBJ1-3, with D possibly being TRBD1 (6 bases). This CDR3 spans 15 amino acids. V shed 5 bases and J shed 4 bases, with 16 bases lying between them. Germline V gene data show CDR1 as SGDLS and CDR2 as YYNGEE. The CDR3 is CASRNSGTLGNTIYF. CDR3 coding DNA: TGTGCCAGCAGAAATTCCGGGACACTCGGAAACACCATATATTTT.

This clone was picked up a small number of times. This chain links TRBV9 with TRBJ2-2; D is unresolved. Germline V gives CDR1 SGDLS, CDR2 YYNGEE. The V end was cut by 6 bases, the J end by 5 bases, with 8 bases between. The CDR3 length is 12 residues. The CDR3 here is CASTWGTGELFF. DNA of the CDR3: TGTGCCAGCACATGGGGAACCGGGGAGCTGTTTTTT.

This clone was seen many times. V is TRBV11-3 and J is TRBJ1-5; no clear D. The germline CDR1 and CDR2 sequences are SGHNT and YENEEA. Trimming removed 5 bases from V and 4 bases from J, with 12 bases in between. The length of the CDR3 is 14 residues. The CDR3 bases are TGTGCCAGCAGCCTTAGTGACGGAAATCAGCCCCAGCATTTT. Translation: CASSLSDGNQPQHF.

The chain combines TRBV11-1 with TRBJ2-3, with D perhaps matching TRBD1 (6 bases). CDR1 is SGHAT, CDR2 FQDESV, per germline (reference sequence). The V and J ends lost 1 base and 2 bases respectively, with 16 bases between them. The CDR3 contains 17 residues. The DNA for the CDR3 is TGTGCCAGCAGCTTAGGGCGGACAGTGAGTTTCACAGATACGCAGTATTTT. It yields the protein CASSLGRTVSFTDTQYF.

The gene calls are TRBV12-5 and TRBJ2-5; 8 bases match TRBD2. Per the germline V gene, CDR1 is LGHNT and CDR2 is FRNRAP. The CDR3 has 11 amino acids. CDR3 amino acids: CAAGGRETQYF. DNA for the CDR3: TGTGCGGCGGGGGGTAGAGAGACCCAGTACTTC.

This clone is medium-sized (0.01 to 0.1%) in the sample. The V gene is TRBV11-3, the J gene TRBJ2-7, with 8 bases identical to TRBD1. This CDR3 comprises 15 residues. V dropped 1 base and J dropped 1; count of bases not matched to a gene: 3. Germline V lookup: CDR1 SGHNT, CDR2 YENEEA. Written as DNA, the CDR3 is TGTGCCAGCAGCTTAGTGGGGGACAGGTCCTACGAGCAGTACTTC. Residues: CASSLVGDRSYEQYF.

This clone was counted between two and nine times. The chain carries TRBV6-8 and TRBJ1-2, with D unresolved. Germline V gives CDR1 MNHGY, CDR2 SAAAGT. V was clipped by 5 bases and J by 1 base, with 8 bases between them. This CDR3 region has 13 residues. CDR3 DNA sequence: TGTGCCAGCAGTCCGACCCTTAACTATGGCTACACCTTC. Amino acids: CASSPTLNYGYTF.

This chain uses TRBV19 with TRBJ2-5, with 7 bases aligning to TRBD2. Trimming took 7 bases from V and 5 from J; bases not matched to a gene: 7. The CDR3 is 13 amino acids. CDR1 LNHDA and CDR2 SQIVND come from the germline V gene (reference sequence). The CDR3 DNA reads as TGTGCCAGTAATCCTCAGGGAGGGGAGACCCAGTACTTC. Its protein product is CASNPQGGETQYF.

This clone was seen a few times. The CDR3 DNA follows: TGTGCCAGCAGTGAGGTACTAGAATCACCCCTCCACTTT. Translation gives CASSEVLESPLHF. This sequence joins TRBV6-8 and TRBJ1-6; unclear D gene. Deletions cut 5 bases from V and 10 bases from J, with 12 bases between. The germline V gene has CDR1 MNHGY and CDR2 SAAAGT. The CDR3 has 13 residues.

This clone showed up many times. The genes are TRBV11-3 and TRBJ2-1, with 8 bases identical to TRBD1. There are 14 residues in the CDR3. CDR1 is SGHNT, CDR2 YENEEA, per germline. After removal of 5 bases from V and 5 bases from J, the junction contained 5 bases not matched to a gene. Written as DNA, the CDR3 is TGTGCCAGCAGCGGGGACAGGCTCAACAATGAGCAGTTCTTC. It specifies CASSGDRLNNEQFF.

This clone is medium-sized (0.01 to 0.1%) by share. The chain joins TRBV11-3 to TRBJ1-3; 10 bases match TRBD1. Looked up from germline, CDR1 is SGHNT and CDR2 is YENEEA. Losses at the gene ends were 2 bases for V and 3 bases for J; bases not matched to a gene: 10. The CDR3 has 18 amino acids. The CDR3 region is CASSLYMRQGAYGNTIYF. CDR3 bases: TGTGCCAGCAGCTTATACATGAGACAGGGGGCGTATGGAAACACCATATATTTT.

In DNA, the CDR3 is TGTGCCAGCAGCTTATTGGGGTCGGGCACAGATACGCAGTATTTT. Translation: CASSLLGSGTDTQYF. The chain recombines TRBV11-3 with TRBJ2-3; no clear D gene. The CDR3 has 15 amino acids. V lost 2 bases to trimming and J lost 1 base, with 10 bases between them. From germline, CDR1 is SGHNT and CDR2 YENEEA.

The chain is built from TRBV28 and TRBJ1-3; D is possibly TRBD1 (5 bases). The CDR3 extends over 16 amino acids. CDR1 is MDHEN and CDR2 is SYDVKM in the germline V gene. Trimming removed 6 bases from V and 0 bases from J, with 15 bases in between. Here the CDR3 reads CASSPGGTLSGNTIYF. In nucleotides, the CDR3 is TGTGCCAGCAGCCCCGGGGGAACCCTCTCTGGAAACACCATATATTTT. The full variable domain, completed using reference TRBV28 and TRBJ1-3, is DVKVTQSSRYLVKRTGEKVFLECVQDMDHENMFWYRQDPGLGLRLIYFSYDVKMKEKGDIPEGYSVSREKKERFSLILESASTNQTSMYLCASSPGGTLSGNTIYFGEGSWLTVV.

Many counts were recorded for this clone. V gene TRBV11-3 combines with J gene TRBJ2-7; TRBD1 matches 9 bases. The CDR3 is 15 amino acids. Germline lookup yields CDR1 SGHNT and CDR2 YENEEA. V dropped 3 bases and J dropped 0; count of bases not matched to a gene: 3. CDR3 nucleotides: TGTGCCAGCAGCTTTACAGGGGGCCTCTCCTACGAGCAGTACTTC. It is translated as CASSFTGGLSYEQYF.